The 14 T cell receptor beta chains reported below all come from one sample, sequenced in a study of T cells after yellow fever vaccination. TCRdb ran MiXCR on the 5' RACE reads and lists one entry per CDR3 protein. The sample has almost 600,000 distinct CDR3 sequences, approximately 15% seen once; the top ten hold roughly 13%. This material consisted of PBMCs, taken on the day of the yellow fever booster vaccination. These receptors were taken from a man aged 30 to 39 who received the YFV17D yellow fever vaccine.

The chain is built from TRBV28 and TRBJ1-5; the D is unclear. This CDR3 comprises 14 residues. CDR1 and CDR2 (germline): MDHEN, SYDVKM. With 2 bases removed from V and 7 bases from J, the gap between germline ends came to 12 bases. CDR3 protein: CASSLEDYGQPQHF. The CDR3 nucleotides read TGTGCCAGCAGTTTAGAAGACTACGGACAGCCCCAGCATTTT.

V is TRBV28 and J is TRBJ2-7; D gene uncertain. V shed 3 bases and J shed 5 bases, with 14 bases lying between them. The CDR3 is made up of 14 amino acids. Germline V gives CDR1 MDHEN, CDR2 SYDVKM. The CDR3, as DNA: TGTGCCAGCAGTTTGAGTAGGGTTATGGACGAGCAGTACTTC. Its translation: CASSLSRVMDEQYF.

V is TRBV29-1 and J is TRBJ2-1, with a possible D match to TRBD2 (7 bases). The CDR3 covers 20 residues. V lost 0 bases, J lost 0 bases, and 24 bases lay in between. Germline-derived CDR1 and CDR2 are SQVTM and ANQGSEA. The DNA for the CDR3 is TGCAGCGTTGAAGATCCTCGTGGGGGGCTAGCGGAAAGCTCCTACAATGAGCAGTTCTTC. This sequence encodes CSVEDPRGGLAESSYNEQFF.

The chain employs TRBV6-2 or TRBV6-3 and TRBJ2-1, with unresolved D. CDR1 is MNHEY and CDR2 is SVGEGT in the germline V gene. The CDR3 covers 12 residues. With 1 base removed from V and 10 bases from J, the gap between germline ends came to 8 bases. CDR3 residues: CASSYFGKEQFF. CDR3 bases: TGTGCCAGCAGTTACTTTGGGAAGGAGCAGTTCTTC.

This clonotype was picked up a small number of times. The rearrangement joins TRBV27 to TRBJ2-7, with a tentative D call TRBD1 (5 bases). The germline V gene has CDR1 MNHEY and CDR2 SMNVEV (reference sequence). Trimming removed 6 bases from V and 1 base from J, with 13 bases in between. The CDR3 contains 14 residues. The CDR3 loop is CASRGIGASYEQYF. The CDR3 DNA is TGTGCCAGCAGGGGGATTGGGGCGTCCTACGAGCAGTACTTC.

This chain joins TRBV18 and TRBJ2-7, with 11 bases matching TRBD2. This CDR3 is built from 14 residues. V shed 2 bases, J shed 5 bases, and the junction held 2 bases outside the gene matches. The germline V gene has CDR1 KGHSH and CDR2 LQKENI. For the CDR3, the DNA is TGTGCCAGCTCACCATTTAGCGGGAGGGACGAGCAGTACTTC. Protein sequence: CASSPFSGRDEQYF.

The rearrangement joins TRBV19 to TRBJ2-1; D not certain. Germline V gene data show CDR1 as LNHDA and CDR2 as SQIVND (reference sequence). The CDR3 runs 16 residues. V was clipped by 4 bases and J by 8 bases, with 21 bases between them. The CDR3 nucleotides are TGTGCCAGTAGTACCTCCTCTCGTCCTCAAAGTTATGAGCAGTTCTTC. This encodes CASSTSSRPQSYEQFF.

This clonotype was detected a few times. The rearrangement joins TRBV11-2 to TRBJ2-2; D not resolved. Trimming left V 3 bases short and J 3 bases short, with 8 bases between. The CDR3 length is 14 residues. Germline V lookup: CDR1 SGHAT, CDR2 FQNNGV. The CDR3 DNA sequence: TGTGCCAGCAGCTTCTTCCTCGACACCGGGGAGCTGTTTTTT. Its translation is CASSFFLDTGELFF. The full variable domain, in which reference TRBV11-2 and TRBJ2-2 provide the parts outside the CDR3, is EAGVAQSPRYKIIEKRQSVAFWCNPISGHATLYWYQQILGQGPKLLIQFQNNGVVDDSQLPKDRFSAERLKGVDSTLKIQPAKLEDSAVYLCASSFFLDTGELFFGEGSRLTVL.

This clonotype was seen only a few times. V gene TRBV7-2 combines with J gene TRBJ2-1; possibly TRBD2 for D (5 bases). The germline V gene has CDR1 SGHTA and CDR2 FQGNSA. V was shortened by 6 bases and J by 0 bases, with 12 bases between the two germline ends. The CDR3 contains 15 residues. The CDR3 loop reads CASRVERSSYNEQFF. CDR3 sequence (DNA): TGTGCCAGCAGGGTAGAGCGGAGCTCCTACAATGAGCAGTTCTTC.

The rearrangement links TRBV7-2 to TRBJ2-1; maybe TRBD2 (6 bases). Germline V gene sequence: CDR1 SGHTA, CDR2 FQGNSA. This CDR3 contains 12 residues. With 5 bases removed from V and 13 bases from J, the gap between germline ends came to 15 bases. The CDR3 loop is CASSRGENPQFF. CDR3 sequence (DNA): TGTGCCAGCAGCCGCGGGGAGAACCCTCAGTTCTTC. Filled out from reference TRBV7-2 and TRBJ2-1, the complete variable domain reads GAGVSQSPSNKVTEKGKDVELRCDPISGHTALYWYRQSLGQGLEFLIYFQGNSAPDKSGLPSDRFSAERTGGSVSTLTIQRTQQEDSAVYLCASSRGENPQFFGPGTRLTVL.

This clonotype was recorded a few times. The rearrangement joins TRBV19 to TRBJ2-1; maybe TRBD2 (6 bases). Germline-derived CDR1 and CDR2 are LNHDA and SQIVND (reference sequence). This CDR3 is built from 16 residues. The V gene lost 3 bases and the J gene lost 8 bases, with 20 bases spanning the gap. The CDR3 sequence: CASSIKDYVAMYEQFF. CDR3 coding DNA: TGTGCCAGTAGTATCAAGGACTACGTGGCAATGTATGAGCAGTTCTTC.

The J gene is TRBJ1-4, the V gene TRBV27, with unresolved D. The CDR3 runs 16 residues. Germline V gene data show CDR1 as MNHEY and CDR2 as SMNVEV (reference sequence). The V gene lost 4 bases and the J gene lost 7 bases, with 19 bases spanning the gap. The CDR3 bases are TGTGCCAGCAGTTCCCCAACTGGCAGGATTGGTGAAAAACTGTTTTTT. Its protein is CASSSPTGRIGEKLFF.

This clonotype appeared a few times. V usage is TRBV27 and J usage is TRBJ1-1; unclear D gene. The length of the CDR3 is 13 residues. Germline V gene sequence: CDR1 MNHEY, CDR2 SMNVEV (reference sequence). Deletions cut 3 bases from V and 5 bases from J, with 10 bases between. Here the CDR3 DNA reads TGTGCCAGCAGTTTCTACAGACGGACTGAAGCTTTCTTT. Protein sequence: CASSFYRRTEAFF.

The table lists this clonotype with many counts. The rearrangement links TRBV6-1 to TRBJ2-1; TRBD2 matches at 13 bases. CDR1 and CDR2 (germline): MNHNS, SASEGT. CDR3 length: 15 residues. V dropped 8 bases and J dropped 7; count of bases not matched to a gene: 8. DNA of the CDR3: TGTGCCAGCGGTCGACTAGCGGGAGGCATGAATGAGCAGTTCTTC. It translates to CASGRLAGGMNEQFF.